The source of this T cell receptor beta chain is a study of blood T cell repertoires in COVID-19 (dated by TCRdb to the early 2020s). General notes on the study: The collaborator samples originated in the United States, Italy and Spain and spanned the acute and convalescent phases of COVID-19. The prospective study material was composed of cDNA or gDNA derived from T cells, B-cell-depleted T cells, or PBMCs. The dataset comprised deeply sampled blood TCRbeta repertoires from subjects exposed to, actively infected with, or recovered from COVID-19. The repertoires were made available in a free public database intended to serve as a resource for research on the immune response to SARS-CoV-2. Samples came from the ongoing ImmuneRACE study (first 160 participants) plus 1,254 subjects from 6 global collaborators. Sample metadata almost always included a de-identified subject ID, COVID-19 status, age in years and sex. Where HLA class I and class II types were available, the types were taken from metadata supplied by the sample provider, not from assay-based typing. Study-wide conclusions, independent of this receptor: Clinical and demographic metadata were provided uncurated, with the amount varying by source and participant.

From its cysteine to its phenylalanine, the CDR3 spans 18 amino acids. Only CDR3 DNA is held: 54 bases, read in frame from base 1. Details on this clone: It lacks a known antigen. No base-level quality is on record; no much larger clone is a single base apart.

TCRbeta CDR3 regions were amplified from genomic DNA by means of the immunoSEQ Assay, a bias-controlled multiplex PCR. On the study's bioinformatics: Nucleated cell counts per sample were estimated from amplification of reference gene primers within the assay. To quantify the absolute abundance of each unique TCRbeta CDR3 rearrangement, sequence reads were collapsed and filtered. For each sample, productive Simpson clonality was calculated as the square root of Simpson's diversity index over productive rearrangements. TCRdb limited this immuneACCESS table to in-frame rearrangements with V and J called. A share of clones is missing; checked studies link under half to unresolved V genes, and the rest is unexplained. D and trimming come from the DNA, and the V and J calls and clone size come from that table. In all, the sample holds tens of thousands of clones, and approximately 86% of those were seen once. The biggest ten clones account for roughly 3% of the sample.

In Seattle, one collaborating source enrolled patients while the infection was active and tracked those patients longitudinally over the course of disease. Each collaborating institution followed its own protocols to collect whole blood in K2EDTA tubes. Collaborator samples were shipped for TCRbeta analysis as frozen whole blood, isolated PBMCs, or DNA extracted from either sample type. Sequences were obtained from peripheral blood. The chain couples TRBV21-1 to TRBJ1-2. TRBV21-1 is reported as a pseudogene. The TCR originated in a woman older than 75 with COVID-19, enrolled during active disease. At the DNA level, the sequence is TGTGCCAGCAGCACCTTGGGGGGTCACAGGCCTTTAAACTATGGCTACACCTTC. Translated, it reads CASSTLGGHRPLNYGYTF.